This note documents a single T cell receptor beta chain sequence. Germline CDR1 and CDR2: MDHEN and SYDVKM. CDR3 length equals 15 residues. TCRdb reanalyzed the 5' RACE reads and collapses them to one entry per CDR3 protein, without DNA. The sample includes approximately 150,000 distinct CDR3 sequences. The data belong to a study of T cells expressing NK-cell markers. The genes are TRBV28 and TRBJ2-2; TCRdb lists TRBD2, though no DNA is available to test this call. This TCR came from a woman between 18 and 70 years old in good health. The sequenced sample consisted of blood T cells: a sorted CD56 or NKG2C T cell subset, CD4+ or CD8+ T cells, or bulk PBMC T cells (not recorded which). The CDR3 reads CASSFPLLAPGELFF.